The rows below give T cell receptor beta chains drawn from one sample of a study of shared clonotypes between healthy human individuals. Sequencing was performed with immunoSEQ multiplex PCR; in TCRdb, only in-frame clones are kept and a portion is missing. There are approximately 2.5 million clones in the sample; under 95% occur only once, and 0.36% lies in the top ten. The source material was naive CD4+ T cells from PBMCs. These receptors all come from a man between 18 and 35 years old in good health. Some clones in this sample may be carry-over from other donors' samples. Each CDR3 is given with its conserved first and last residue. A D gene is named only where the DNA matches it firmly. Size is omitted from some rows. Given values are once, few, many or a class for expanded clones.

TRBJ1-1	TRBV15	.	.	TGTGCCACCAGCAGAGATTCGGGGATTGGGACTGAAGCTTTCTTT	CATSRDSGIGTEAFF
TRBJ2-3	TRBV6-5	.	.	TGTGCCAGCAGCAACGGGGGCAGGGGGACAGATACGCAGTATTTT	CASSNGGRGTDTQYF
TRBJ2-2	TRBV7-2	TRBD2	.	TGTGCCAGCAGCTTAGGGATTTTTTGGACTAGTGAGGGGGAGCTGTTTTTT	CASSLGIFWTSEGELFF
TRBJ2-1	TRBV11-2	TRBD1	.	TGTGCCAGCAGCTGGACACAGGGGGTGGGCAATGAGCAGTTCTTC	CASSWTQGVGNEQFF
TRBJ2-1	TRBV7-3	TRBD2	.	TGTGCCAGCAGCTTACAAGCGGGACTGTACAATGAGCAGTTCTTC	CASSLQAGLYNEQFF
TRBJ2-5	TRBV5-1	TRBD1	.	TGCGCCAGCAGCTCCACAGGGGGCTTTAGGGAGACCCAGTACTTC	CASSSTGGFRETQYF
TRBJ1-2	TRBV30	.	.	TGTGCCTGGGGACGGCCAAACTATGGCTACACCTTC	CAWGRPNYGYTF
TRBJ1-1	TRBV28	.	.	TGTGCCAGCAGCCCCTTAGGGGCTGAAGCTTTCTTT	CASSPLGAEAFF
TRBJ1-4	TRBV19	TRBD1	.	TGTGCCAGTAGTACACCCAGGGGGCCGAATGAAAAACTGTTTTTT	CASSTPRGPNEKLFF
TRBJ1-2	TRBV5-6	.	.	TGTGCCAGCAGCTTGCTCAAGGGGGTACTTGGCTACACCTTC	CASSLLKGVLGYTF
TRBJ1-2	TRBV28	.	.	TGTGCCAGCAGTCCCCCGGGGGGCTATGGCTACACCTTC	CASSPPGGYGYTF
TRBJ2-3	TRBV5-1	.	.	TGCGCCAGCAGCTTGGCCGCCGGTCCTAGCACAGATACGCAGTATTTT	CASSLAAGPSTDTQYF
TRBJ2-7	TRBV4-2	TRBD1	.	TGTGCCAGCAGTCCCCGGGACAGGGCTACGGAGCAGTACTTC	CASSPRDRATEQYF
TRBJ2-1	TRBV10-3	.	.	TGTGCCATCATGATAGGCCCGGGACAATCAGGCGGGCAAAGCGAGCAGTTCTTC	CAIMIGPGQSGGQSEQFF
TRBJ2-2	TRBV28	TRBD1	.	TGTGCCACCAGGACAGGGGCGGGCGGGGAGCTGTTTTTT	CATRTGAGGELFF
TRBJ2-5	TRBV4-2	TRBD2	.	TGTGCCAGCAGCCAAGGACTAGCGGGAGCGCCGAGGGAAGAGACCCAGTACTTC	CASSQGLAGAPREETQYF
TRBJ2-3	TRBV4-3	TRBD2	.	TGCGCCAGCAGCCACGGACTAGCGGGAGTACCTACGCAGTATTTT	CASSHGLAGVPTQYF
TRBJ2-3	TRBV2	.	.	TGTGCCAGCAGTGGGACAGTAGTTACGCAGTATTTT	CASSGTVVTQYF
TRBJ2-7	TRBV5-6	.	.	TGTGCCAGCAGCTTTAAGAGATACGAGCAGTACTTC	CASSFKRYEQYF
TRBJ2-2	TRBV5-1	TRBD2	.	TGCGCCAGCAGCCCCGGGACTAGCGCTATAGGCACCGGGGAGCTGTTTTTT	CASSPGTSAIGTGELFF
TRBJ1-1	TRBV28	.	once	TGTGCCAGCACCCAAGGGGTTGGCAGGGGAGGCACTGAAGCTTTCTTT	CASTQGVGRGGTEAFF
TRBJ2-4	TRBV2	.	.	TGTGCCAGCAGTGTATCAGCAGCCCTTGGGATAGCCAAAAACATTCAGTACTTC	CASSVSAALGIAKNIQYF
TRBJ2-7	TRBV15	TRBD1	.	TGTGCCACCACTCCCGGACAGGGGGAAGCGGAGGAGTACTTC	CATTPGQGEAEEYF
TRBJ1-1	TRBV7-2	.	.	TGTGCCAGCAGCTTAAGCCGGGACACTGAAGCTTTCTTT	CASSLSRDTEAFF
TRBJ2-5	TRBV25-1	.	.	TGTGCCAGCAGTGACTGGGACGGGCGGAAGGGGGAGACCCAGTACTTC	CASSDWDGRKGETQYF
TRBJ2-1	TRBV11-2	.	.	TGTGCCAGCAGCCGAAGCGCGGGCACCTCCTACAATGAGCAGTTCTTC	CASSRSAGTSYNEQFF
TRBJ2-2	TRBV28	.	.	TGTGCCAGCGAGTCACCAGGGACGAACACCGGGGAGCTGTTTTTT	CASESPGTNTGELFF
TRBJ2-7	TRBV19	.	.	TGTGCCAGTAGTATCTTGACTAGTCGTGGCGAGCAGTACTTC	CASSILTSRGEQYF
TRBJ2-1	TRBV6-6	.	.	TGTGCCAGCAGTACCCACCAGGACCGATACAATGAGCAGTTCTTC	CASSTHQDRYNEQFF
TRBJ1-6	TRBV30	.	.	TGTGCCTGGCTCCCCCCCTCCGGGACCTATTCACCCCTCCACTTT	CAWLPPSGTYSPLHF
TRBJ1-1	TRBV5-6	.	.	TGTGCCAGCAGCTTGGCGTCGGGCTACACTGAAGCTTTCTTT	CASSLASGYTEAFF
TRBJ1-5	TRBV27	.	.	TGTGCCAGCAGGGAGTTCGGCCAGCCCCAGCATTTT	CASREFGQPQHF
TRBJ2-2	TRBV5-1	TRBD2	.	TGCGCCAGCAGCGGGGGACTAGCGGGACGGACCGGGGAGCTGTTTTTT	CASSGGLAGRTGELFF
TRBJ1-5	TRBV2	TRBD1	few	TGTGCCAGTACCGGGACAGGCGGAAGGCAGCCCCAGCATTTT	CASTGTGGRQPQHF
TRBJ1-1	TRBV6-5	.	.	TGTGCCAGCCGGGTTCGGGGAATGAACACTGAAGCTTTCTTT	CASRVRGMNTEAFF
TRBJ2-3	TRBV29-1	TRBD1	.	TGCAGCGTGGGGACAGGGGCAGGGACGCAGTATTTT	CSVGTGAGTQYF
TRBJ2-4	TRBV10-3	TRBD1	.	TGTGCCACCGCGGACAGGGAGCGCGAAAACATTCAGTACTTC	CATADRERENIQYF
TRBJ1-1	TRBV5-6	.	once	TGTGCCAGCAGCTTGGATCAGGGGCGGGCTTTCTTT	CASSLDQGRAFF
TRBJ2-3	TRBV4-2	.	.	TGTGCCAGCAGCCAGCTTGCCCGTGAGGATACGCAGTATTTT	CASSQLAREDTQYF
TRBJ2-5	TRBV19	.	.	TGTGCCAGTAGTATCTTAGGCGAGACCCAGTACTTC	CASSILGETQYF
TRBJ2-3	TRBV4-1	TRBD2	.	TGCGCCAGCAGCCAAGAACTAGCGGGAGATTGGACAGATACGCAGTATTTT	CASSQELAGDWTDTQYF
TRBJ2-1	TRBV4-2	TRBD1	.	TGTGCCAGCAGCCAGGTAGACAGGGTACAGTTCTTC	CASSQVDRVQFF
TRBJ2-4	TRBV7-2	.	.	TGTGCCAGCAGCTTACGGGGGGCTATCGGCATTCAGTACTTC	CASSLRGAIGIQYF
TRBJ1-4	TRBV4-2	.	.	TGTGCCAGCAGCCAAGAACGGGGGTCGGGGGTCCGTGGTGAAAAACTGTTTTTT	CASSQERGSGVRGEKLFF
TRBJ1-4	TRBV19	.	.	TGTGCCAGTAGTATCGTCCGGGTGCCTAATGAAAAACTGTTTTTT	CASSIVRVPNEKLFF
TRBJ2-3	TRBV4-2	TRBD2	.	TGTGCCAGCAGCCAGGAACTAGCGGGAGGCCTCACAGATACGCAGTATTTT	CASSQELAGGLTDTQYF
TRBJ1-5	TRBV2	.	.	TGTGCCAGCGGAGGAGAAAGCAATCAGCCCCAGCATTTT	CASGGESNQPQHF
TRBJ2-2	TRBV5-1	.	.	TGCGCCAGCAGCTTGCCCAGTACCGGCACCGGGGAGCTGTTTTTT	CASSLPSTGTGELFF
TRBJ2-1	TRBV7-9	TRBD1	.	TGTGCCAGCAGCTTAGTAAGACAGGGATCCTACAATGAGCAGTTCTTC	CASSLVRQGSYNEQFF
TRBJ1-3	TRBV18	TRBD1	once	TGTGCCAGCTCACCCCTTAGGGTCGACAGGGTCGCAGGAAACACCATATATTTT	CASSPLRVDRVAGNTIYF
TRBJ1-2	TRBV28	TRBD1	.	TGTGCCAGCAGTCCTAGGGGACAGGGCGTAGGCTACACCTTC	CASSPRGQGVGYTF
TRBJ2-7	TRBV7-2	.	.	TGTGCCAGCAGCTACGAGCAGTACTTC	CASSYEQYF
TRBJ2-7	TRBV28	.	.	TGTGCCAGCAGTTTGCGGCGGGGGGGGACAGGTGGGTACGAGCAGTACTTC	CASSLRRGGTGGYEQYF
TRBJ1-2	TRBV2	TRBD1	.	TGTGCCAGCAGTGAAAGGGCAACAGGGGCGGATGGCTACACCTTC	CASSERATGADGYTF
TRBJ1-5	TRBV6-5	.	.	TGTGCCAGCAGTGACTCCGGAGGTGCTCAGCCCCAGCATTTT	CASSDSGGAQPQHF